The sequence of this TCR beta chain was determined in a study of CXCR3-negative and CXCR3-positive naive CD8 T cells. UMI-labeled 5' RACE TRB cDNA libraries were prepared from the cells. Each CDR3 protein gets one entry in TCRdb, which reprocessed the 5' RACE reads and gives no DNA. The sample has some 22,000 distinct CDR3 sequences. Germline CDR1 and CDR2: DFQATT and SNEGSKA (reference sequence). The CDR3 loop spans 13 amino acids. The specimen sequenced was naive CXCR3- CD8+ T cells from blood. Indicated subset: CD45RO-CCR7+CD27+CD95- naive CD8+ T cells lacking CXCR3 (TNR3-). This sequence was found in a human donor in good health. Some clones in this sample may be carry-over from other donors' samples. The V gene is TRBV20-1, the J gene TRBJ2-5; TCRdb designates TRBD1, a call that cannot be tested without DNA. The CDR3 spells CSARGTGEETQYF.